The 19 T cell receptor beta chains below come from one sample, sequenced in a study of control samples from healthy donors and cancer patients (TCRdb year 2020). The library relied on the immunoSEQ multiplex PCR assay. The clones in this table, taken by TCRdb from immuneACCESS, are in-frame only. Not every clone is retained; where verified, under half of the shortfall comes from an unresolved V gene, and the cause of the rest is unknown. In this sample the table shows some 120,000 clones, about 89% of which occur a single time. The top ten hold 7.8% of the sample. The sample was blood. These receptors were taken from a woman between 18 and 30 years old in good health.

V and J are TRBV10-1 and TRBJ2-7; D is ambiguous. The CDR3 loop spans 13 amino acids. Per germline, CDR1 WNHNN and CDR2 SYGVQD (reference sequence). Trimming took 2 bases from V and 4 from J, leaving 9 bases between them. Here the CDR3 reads CASSETGRYEQYF. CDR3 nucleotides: TGCGCCAGCAGTGAGACGGGTCGTTACGAGCAGTACTTC.

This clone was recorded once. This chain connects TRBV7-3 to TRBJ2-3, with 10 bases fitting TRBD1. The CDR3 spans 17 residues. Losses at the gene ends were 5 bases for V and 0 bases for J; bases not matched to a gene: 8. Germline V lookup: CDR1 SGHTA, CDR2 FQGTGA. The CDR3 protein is CASSPGQGYFSTDTQYF. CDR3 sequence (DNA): TGTGCCAGCAGCCCGGGACAGGGGTACTTTAGCACAGATACGCAGTATTTT.

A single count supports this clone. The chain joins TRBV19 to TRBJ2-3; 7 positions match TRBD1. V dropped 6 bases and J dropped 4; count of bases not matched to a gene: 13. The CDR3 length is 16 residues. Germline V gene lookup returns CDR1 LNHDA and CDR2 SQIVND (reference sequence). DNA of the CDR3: TGTGCCAGTAGCTCCCTATTACAGGGGTTATCAGATACGCAGTATTTT. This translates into CASSSLLQGLSDTQYF.

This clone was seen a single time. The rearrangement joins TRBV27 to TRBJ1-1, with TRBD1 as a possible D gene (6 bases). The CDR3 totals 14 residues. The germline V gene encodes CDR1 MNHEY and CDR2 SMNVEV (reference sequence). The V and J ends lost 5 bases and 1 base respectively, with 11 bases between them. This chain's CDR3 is CASSAQGPNTEAFF. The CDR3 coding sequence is TGTGCCAGCAGTGCACAGGGACCGAACACTGAAGCTTTCTTT.

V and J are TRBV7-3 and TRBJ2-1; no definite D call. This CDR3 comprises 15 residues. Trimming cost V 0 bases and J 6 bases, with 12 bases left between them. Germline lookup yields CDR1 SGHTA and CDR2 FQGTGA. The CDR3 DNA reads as TGTGCCAGCAGCTTAACGGGCACCTGGGCCAATGAGCAGTTCTTC. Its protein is CASSLTGTWANEQFF.

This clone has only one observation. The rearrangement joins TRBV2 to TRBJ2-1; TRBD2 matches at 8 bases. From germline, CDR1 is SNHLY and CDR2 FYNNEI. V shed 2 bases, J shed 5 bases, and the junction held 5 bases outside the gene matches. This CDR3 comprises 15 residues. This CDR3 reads CASSESGSTNNEQFF. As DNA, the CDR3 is TGTGCCAGCAGTGAAAGCGGGAGCACCAACAATGAGCAGTTCTTC.

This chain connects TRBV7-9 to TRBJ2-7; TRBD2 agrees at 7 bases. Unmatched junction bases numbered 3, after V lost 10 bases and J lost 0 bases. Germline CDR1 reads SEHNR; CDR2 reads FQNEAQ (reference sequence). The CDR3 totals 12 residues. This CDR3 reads CATGGFSYEQYF. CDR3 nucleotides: TGTGCCACCGGGGGGTTCTCCTACGAGCAGTACTTC.

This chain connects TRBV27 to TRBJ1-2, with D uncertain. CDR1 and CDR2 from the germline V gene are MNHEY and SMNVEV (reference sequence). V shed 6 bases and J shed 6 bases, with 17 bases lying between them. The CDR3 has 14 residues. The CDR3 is CASSRSYGGDGYTF. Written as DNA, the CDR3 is TGTGCCAGCAGCCGGTCGTACGGCGGAGATGGCTACACCTTC.

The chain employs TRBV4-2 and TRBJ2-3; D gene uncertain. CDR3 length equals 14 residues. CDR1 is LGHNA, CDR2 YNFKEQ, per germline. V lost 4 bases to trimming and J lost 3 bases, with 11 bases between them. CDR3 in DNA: TGTGCCAGCAGCCCATCCCTGTTAACAGATACGCAGTATTTT. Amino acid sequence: CASSPSLLTDTQYF.

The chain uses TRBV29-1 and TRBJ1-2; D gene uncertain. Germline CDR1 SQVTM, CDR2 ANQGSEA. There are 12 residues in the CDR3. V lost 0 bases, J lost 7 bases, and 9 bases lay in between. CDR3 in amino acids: CSVEDLGGGYTF. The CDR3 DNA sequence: TGCAGCGTTGAAGATCTGGGTGGTGGCTACACCTTC. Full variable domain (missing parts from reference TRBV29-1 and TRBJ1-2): SAVISQKPSRDICQRGTSLTIQCQVDSQVTMMFWYRQQPGQSLTLIATANQGSEATYESGFVIDKFPISRPNLTFSTLTVSNMSPEDSSIYLCSVEDLGGGYTFGSGTRLTVV.

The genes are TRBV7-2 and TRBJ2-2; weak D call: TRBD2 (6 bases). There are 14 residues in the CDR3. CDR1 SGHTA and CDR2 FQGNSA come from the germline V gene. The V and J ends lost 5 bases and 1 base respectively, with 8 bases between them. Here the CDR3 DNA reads TGTGCCAGCAGCACCGGGGGGAACACCGGGGAGCTGTTTTTT. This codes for CASSTGGNTGELFF.

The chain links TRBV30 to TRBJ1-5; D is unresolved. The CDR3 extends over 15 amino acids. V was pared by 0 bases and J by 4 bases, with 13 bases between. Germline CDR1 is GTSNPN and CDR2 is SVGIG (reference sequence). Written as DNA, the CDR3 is TGTGCCTGGAGTGTACCCCGGGCTGGGAATCAGCCCCAGCATTTT. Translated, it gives CAWSVPRAGNQPQHF.

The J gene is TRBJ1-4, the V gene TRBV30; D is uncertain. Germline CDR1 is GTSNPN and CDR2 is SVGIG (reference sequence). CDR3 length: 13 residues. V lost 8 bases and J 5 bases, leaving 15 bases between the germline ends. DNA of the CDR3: TGTGCCCTTCGAGTTTTCGGGAATGAAAAACTGTTTTTT. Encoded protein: CALRVFGNEKLFF.

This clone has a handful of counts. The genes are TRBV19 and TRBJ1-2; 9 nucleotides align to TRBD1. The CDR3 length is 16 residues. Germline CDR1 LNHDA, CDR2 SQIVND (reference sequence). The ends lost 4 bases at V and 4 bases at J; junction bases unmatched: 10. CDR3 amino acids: CASSTWTGASPYGYTF. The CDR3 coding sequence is TGTGCCAGTAGTACCTGGACAGGGGCCTCTCCCTATGGCTACACCTTC.

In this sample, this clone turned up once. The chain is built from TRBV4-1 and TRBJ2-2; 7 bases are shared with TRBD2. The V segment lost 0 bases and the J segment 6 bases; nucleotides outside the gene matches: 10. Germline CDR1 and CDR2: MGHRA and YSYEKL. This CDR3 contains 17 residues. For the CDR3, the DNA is TGCGCCAGCAGCCAAGAGGTGGCGGGAGTGGAAGCCGGGGAGCTGTTTTTT. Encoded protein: CASSQEVAGVEAGELFF.

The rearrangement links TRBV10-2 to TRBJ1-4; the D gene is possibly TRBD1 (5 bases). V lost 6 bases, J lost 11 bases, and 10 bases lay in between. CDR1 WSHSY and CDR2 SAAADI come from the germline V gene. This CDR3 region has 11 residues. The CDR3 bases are TGCGCCAGCAGAGCGGGGGGGAAACTGTTTTTT. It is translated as CASRAGGKLFF.

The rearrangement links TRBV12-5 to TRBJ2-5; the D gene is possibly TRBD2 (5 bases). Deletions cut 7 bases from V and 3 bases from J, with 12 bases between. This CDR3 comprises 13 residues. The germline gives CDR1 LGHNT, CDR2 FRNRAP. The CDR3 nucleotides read TGTGCTAGTGCCCCGGACTGGAAAGAGACCCAGTACTTC. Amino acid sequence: CASAPDWKETQYF.

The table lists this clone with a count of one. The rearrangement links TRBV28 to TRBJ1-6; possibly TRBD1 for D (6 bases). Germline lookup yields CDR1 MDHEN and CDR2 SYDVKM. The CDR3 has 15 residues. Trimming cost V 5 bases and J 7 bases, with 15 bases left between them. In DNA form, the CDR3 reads TGTGCCAGCAGTCCTGGGACACTTGGGAATTCACCCCTCCACTTT. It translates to CASSPGTLGNSPLHF.

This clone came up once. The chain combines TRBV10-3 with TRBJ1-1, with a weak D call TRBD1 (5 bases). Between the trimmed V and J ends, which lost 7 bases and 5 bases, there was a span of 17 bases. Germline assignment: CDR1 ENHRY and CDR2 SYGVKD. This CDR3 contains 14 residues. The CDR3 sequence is CAITQRDVWTEAFF. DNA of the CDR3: TGTGCCATCACCCAGAGGGACGTCTGGACTGAAGCTTTCTTT.